This T cell receptor (beta chain) was documented in a study of blood T cell repertoires in COVID-19. Trimming took 6 bases from V and 4 from J, leaving 16 bases between them. The CDR3 length is 16 residues. CDR1 MGHRA and CDR2 YSYEKL come from the germline V gene. The assay was immunoSEQ multiplex PCR, and TCRdb's table has in-frame clones only and misses some. The table includes approximately 300,000 clones, around 90% detected once. The sequenced sample consisted of PBMCs or T cells enriched from blood (not recorded which). This TCR derives from a woman in her 30s who had recovered from COVID-19. The rearrangement joins TRBV4-1 to TRBJ2-6; possible D gene TRBD2, 5 bases. DNA of the CDR3: TGCGCCAGCAGTCGAGATGGACTCCCCGGGGCCAACGTCCTGACTTTC. Its translation: CASSRDGLPGANVLTF.